These 21 T cell receptor beta chains originate from one sample sequenced in a study of control samples from healthy donors and cancer patients. The assay was immunoSEQ multiplex PCR, and TCRdb's table has in-frame clones only and misses some. The sample has around 110,000 clones, about 94% seen once. Sequencing input: blood. The receptor set was obtained from a man between 25 and 39 years old in good health.

CDR3 residues: CASSFEGSGANVLTF. The DNA of the CDR3 is TGCGCCAGCAGCTTCGAGGGATCTGGGGCCAACGTCCTGACTTTC. This rearrangement joins TRBV5-1 to TRBJ2-6; a possible D gene is TRBD2 (5 bases). Trimming stripped 2 bases from V and 1 base from J, with 7 bases between. This CDR3 has 15 residues. The germline V gene encodes CDR1 SGHRS and CDR2 YFSETQ.

This rearrangement joins TRBV11-2 to TRBJ1-4; tentatively, D is TRBD1 (6 bases). The CDR3 has 16 residues. Trimming stripped 4 bases from V and 3 bases from J, with 15 bases between. Germline V gives CDR1 SGHAT, CDR2 FQNNGV. The CDR3 nucleotides read TGTGCCAGCAGCTGGGGAGCGACAGGAGCTAATGAAAAACTGTTTTTT. Amino acids: CASSWGATGANEKLFF.

The sample holds one count of this clone. Other DNA variants within this sample encode the same CDR3. CDR3 in DNA: TGCGCCAGCAGCTCAGGACAGGTTGAAAACATTCAGTACTTC. Its protein product is CASSSGQVENIQYF. The V call is TRBV5-1, the J call TRBJ2-4; 7 bases fit TRBD1. The CDR3 has 14 amino acids. The V gene's germline CDR1 is SGHRS and CDR2 YFSETQ. Trimming at V came to 3 bases and at J to 5 bases, leaving 5 bases not matched to a gene.

The sample holds one count of this clone. This chain connects TRBV30 to TRBJ1-2; D remains ambiguous. V lost 4 bases to trimming and J lost 4 bases, with 10 bases between them. Germline values: CDR1 GTSNPN, CDR2 SVGIG (reference sequence). The CDR3 loop spans 12 amino acids. In nucleotides, the CDR3 is TGTGCCTGGAATAGTTGGGTCTATGGCTACACCTTC. Amino acids: CAWNSWVYGYTF.

The V call is TRBV30, the J call TRBJ1-1; 7 positions match TRBD1. This CDR3 has 13 amino acids. The germline V gene has CDR1 GTSNPN and CDR2 SVGIG (reference sequence). V was pared by 4 bases and J by 1 base, with 3 bases of the junction left unmatched. The CDR3 DNA sequence: TGTGCCTGGACGGGGACAGAGAACACTGAAGCTTTCTTT. It specifies CAWTGTENTEAFF.

Written as DNA, the CDR3 is TGTGCCACCAGGGGCACGATAGGGGGAGGAAAGACCCAGTACTTC. This encodes CATRGTIGGGKTQYF. This chain joins TRBV10-3 and TRBJ2-5; D could derive from TRBD1 or TRBD2 (6 bases each). CDR3 size: 15 residues. Germline assignment: CDR1 ENHRY and CDR2 SYGVKD. V lost 10 bases and J 6 bases, leaving 24 bases between the germline ends.

The CDR3 nucleotides read TGTGCCGGCTTCAGGGCTCTCTCGGCTGGCTACACCTTC. It is translated as CAGFRALSAGYTF. V gene TRBV7-2 combines with J gene TRBJ1-2; maybe TRBD1 (5 bases). With 11 bases removed from V and 7 bases from J, the gap between germline ends came to 20 bases. The CDR3 has 13 amino acids. Germline-derived CDR1 and CDR2 are SGHTA and FQGNSA. The full variable domain, its missing parts supplied by reference TRBV7-2 and TRBJ1-2, is GAGVSQSPSNKVTEKGKDVELRCDPISGHTALYWYRQSLGQGLEFLIYFQGNSAPDKSGLPSDRFSAERTGGSVSTLTIQRTQQEDSAVYLCAGFRALSAGYTFGSGTRLTVV.

The V gene is TRBV13, the J gene TRBJ2-2, with D tentatively TRBD2 (5 bases). The CDR3 length is 14 residues. V was trimmed by 7 bases and J by 2 bases, leaving 11 bases between them. Germline V lookup: CDR1 PRHDT, CDR2 FYEKMQ (reference sequence). CDR3 protein: CASNGVENTGELFF. The CDR3 DNA reads as TGTGCCAGCAACGGGGTAGAAAACACCGGGGAGCTGTTTTTT.

This chain connects TRBV19 to TRBJ2-1; perhaps TRBD2 as D (5 bases). Looked up from germline, CDR1 is LNHDA and CDR2 is SQIVND (reference sequence). The CDR3 contains 12 residues. The V end lost 3 bases, the J end lost 9 bases, and 9 bases lay between the germline ends. The CDR3 DNA reads TGTGCCAGTAGTATCGGGGTTAGTGAGCAGTTCTTC. Protein product: CASSIGVSEQFF.

The gene calls are TRBV7-6 and TRBJ2-6; D remains unclear. The V gene's germline CDR1 is SGHVS and CDR2 FNYEAQ. The CDR3 spans 15 residues. Deletions cut 5 bases from V and 0 bases from J, with 8 bases between. The CDR3 is CASSQGLSGANVLTF. The CDR3 region has the DNA TGTGCCAGCAGCCAAGGGCTCTCTGGGGCCAACGTCCTGACTTTC.

V usage is TRBV7-2 and J usage is TRBJ1-1; D perhaps matches TRBD1 (5 bases). Germline CDR1 and CDR2: SGHTA and FQGNSA. V lost 1 base and J 5 bases, leaving 14 bases between the germline ends. This CDR3 spans 15 amino acids. The CDR3 is CASSLDAGRRTEAFF. The CDR3 nucleotides are TGTGCCAGCAGCTTAGACGCAGGGCGGAGAACTGAAGCTTTCTTT.

The V gene is TRBV9, the J gene TRBJ2-4, with D possibly being TRBD2 (7 bases). The CDR3 sequence is 19 residues long. Germline V gene sequence: CDR1 SGDLS, CDR2 YYNGEE. Trimming took 3 bases from V and 1 from J, leaving 23 bases between them. CDR3 sequence (DNA): TGTGCCAGCAGCGCCCCCAGGGATGGGGGGGGGCTTGCCAAAAACATTCAGTACTTC. Translating it yields CASSAPRDGGGLAKNIQYF.

The chain employs TRBV4-1 and TRBJ1-5; no clear D. The CDR3 runs to 16 residues. V was clipped by 3 bases and J by 0 bases, with 12 bases between them. Germline lookup yields CDR1 MGHRA and CDR2 YSYEKL. This CDR3 is CASSHPSAYSNQPQHF. The CDR3 bases are TGCGCCAGCAGCCACCCGTCAGCTTATAGCAATCAGCCCCAGCATTTT.

The chain employs TRBV9 and TRBJ2-1, with TRBD1 as a possible D gene (5 bases). From germline, CDR1 is SGDLS and CDR2 YYNGEE. CDR3 length: 14 amino acids. Between the trimmed V and J ends, which lost 2 bases and 6 bases, there was a span of 12 bases. The CDR3 region is CASSVSIRVNEQFF. The CDR3, as DNA: TGTGCCAGCAGCGTGTCGATCAGGGTCAATGAGCAGTTCTTC.

The V call is TRBV7-6, the J call TRBJ2-7; D gene unclear. The CDR3 consists of 13 residues. From germline, CDR1 is SGHVS and CDR2 FNYEAQ. Deletions cut 1 base from V and 6 bases from J, with 10 bases between. Here the CDR3 reads CASSLEVLGEQYF. In DNA form, the CDR3 reads TGTGCCAGCAGCTTAGAGGTTCTGGGCGAGCAGTACTTC. The full variable domain, with the rest looked up from reference TRBV7-6 and TRBJ2-7, is GAGVSQSPRYKVTKRGQDVALRCDPISGHVSLYWYRQALGQGPEFLTYFNYEAQQDKSGLPNDRFSAERPEGSISTLTIQRTEQRDSAMYRCASSLEVLGEQYFGPGTRLTVT.

The chain uses TRBV25-1 and TRBJ2-7; a possible D gene is TRBD1 (5 bases). Germline values: CDR1 MGHDK, CDR2 SYGVNS. The CDR3 is made up of 14 amino acids. The germline V and J ends were trimmed by 5 bases and 1 base, with 12 bases remaining between them. Here the CDR3 reads CASSIQGVSYEQYF. CDR3 nucleotides: TGTGCCAGCAGTATTCAGGGTGTATCCTACGAGCAGTACTTC.

This chain connects TRBV5-1 to TRBJ1-1; no reliable D call. Per the germline V gene, CDR1 is SGHRS and CDR2 is YFSETQ. V dropped 4 bases and J dropped 4 bases, with 11 bases sitting between them. CDR3 length equals 13 residues. CDR3 bases: TGCGCCAGCAGCAAAGACCGGTCCACTGAAGCTTTCTTT. Amino acids: CASSKDRSTEAFF.

The V gene is TRBV6-6, the J gene TRBJ1-6; D gene unclear. The CDR3 runs to 15 residues. Trimming stripped 7 bases from V and 0 bases from J, with 10 bases between. Germline V CDR1 and CDR2: MNHNY, SVGAGI (reference sequence). The CDR3 coding sequence is TGTGCCAGCAATCGGGAGGCCTCCTATAATTCACCCCTCCACTTT. This encodes CASNREASYNSPLHF.

This CDR3 is CASGLGGPTQYF. CDR3 DNA: TGTGCCAGCGGTTTAGGGGGGCCGACCCAGTACTTC. The chain carries TRBV2 and TRBJ2-5; possibly TRBD1 or TRBD2 for D (6 bases each). V dropped 8 bases and J dropped 7 bases, with 14 bases sitting between them. Germline V gives CDR1 SNHLY, CDR2 FYNNEI. The CDR3 extends over 12 amino acids.

This CDR3 reads CASSLGQMNTEAFF. The DNA of the CDR3 is TGCGCCAGCAGCCTCGGACAGATGAACACTGAAGCTTTCTTT. The chain combines TRBV5-1 with TRBJ1-1; D is perhaps TRBD1 (6 bases). There are 14 residues in the CDR3. Between the trimmed V and J ends, which lost 4 bases and 0 bases, there was a span of 10 bases. Germline V CDR1 and CDR2: SGHRS, YFSETQ.

The chain combines TRBV28 with TRBJ1-5; 8 bases line up with TRBD1. Germline V gene sequence: CDR1 MDHEN, CDR2 SYDVKM. The length of the CDR3 is 13 residues. V was pared by 6 bases and J by 6 bases, with 4 bases of the junction left unmatched. CDR3 nucleotide sequence: TGTGCCAGCAGGCAGGGGGCAATTCAGCCCCAGCATTTT. Translated, it gives CASRQGAIQPQHF.